Listed below are T cell receptor beta chains from one sample, sequenced in a study of PD-L1 blockade in urothelial cancer. Clones were sequenced by immunoSEQ multiplex PCR, and TCRdb holds only the in-frame ones, with some missing. The sample contains 25,000 to 35,000 clones, 84% of which appear only once. This specimen consisted of PBMCs, obtained around atezolizumab (anti-PD-L1) treatment. These receptors all come from a man between 70 and 80 years old with urothelial cancer. CDR3s include the opening cysteine and the closing phenylalanine or tryptophan. The D gene is left open where the match is weak. Clone size, where shown, is once, few, many, or a class for clones that have expanded.

J gene	D gene	V gene	clone size	CDR3 DNA	CDR3 protein
TRBJ2-1	-	TRBV5-4	-	TGTGCCAGCAGCTTGGACTCAAACAGAGCAAGGCAGTTCTTC	CASSLDSNRARQFF
TRBJ2-3	-	TRBV30	-	TGTGCCTGGAACCTTGCTGGGACTTCCACAGATACGCAGTATTTT	CAWNLAGTSTDTQYF
TRBJ2-7	-	TRBV15	-	TGTGCCACCAGCAGAGGACAGATAAGCTCCTACGAGCAGTACTTC	CATSRGQISSYEQYF
TRBJ1-5	TRBD1	TRBV4-1	-	TGCGCCAGCAGCCGCGACAGGGCTAGCAATCAGCCCCAGCATTTT	CASSRDRASNQPQHF
TRBJ1-5	-	TRBV2	-	TGTGCCAGCAGGTCCGGTGGGGCTCAGCCCCAGCATTTT	CASRSGGAQPQHF
TRBJ2-1	-	TRBV6-1	-	TGTGCCAGCCGGGGTGCCTCCTACAATGAGCAGTTCTTC	CASRGASYNEQFF
TRBJ2-7	TRBD1	TRBV7-9	once	TGTGCCAGCAGCTTAAGGACAGGGGCGGTCTCCTACGAGCAGTACTTC	CASSLRTGAVSYEQYF
TRBJ2-1	TRBD1	TRBV9	-	TGTGCCAGCAGCCAGACCGGGACAGGGTACAATGAGCAGTTCTTC	CASSQTGTGYNEQFF
TRBJ2-1	TRBD2	TRBV9	-	TGTGCCAGCAGCCTTTTTAGCGGGGGCGCCTACAATGAGCAGTTCTTC	CASSLFSGGAYNEQFF
TRBJ1-5	-	TRBV4-2	-	TGTGCCAGCAGCCAAGAGGGAGGCGGCAGTCAGCCCCAGCATTTT	CASSQEGGGSQPQHF
TRBJ1-1	-	TRBV7-8	-	TGTGCCAGCAGCTTAGTCCGGGAGGGCACTGAAGCTTTCTTT	CASSLVREGTEAFF
TRBJ2-5	-	TRBV7-3	few	TGTGCCAGCAGCCTAAATGCGCGTGGAGAGACCCAGTACTTC	CASSLNARGETQYF
TRBJ1-1	-	TRBV5-4	-	TGTGCCAGCAGCCCTCCCAGGTCCCGAACTGAAGCTTTCTTT	CASSPPRSRTEAFF
TRBJ1-1	-	TRBV21-1	-	TGTGCCAGCAGCAAGGCAACAGACACTGAAGCTTTCTTT	CASSKATDTEAFF
TRBJ2-1	-	TRBV29-1	-	TGCAGCGGAAATACAGGGAACAATGAGCAGTTCTTC	CSGNTGNNEQFF
TRBJ2-7	-	TRBV6-6	-	TGTGCCAGCGCCCTTACTGTTTACGAGCAGTACTTC	CASALTVYEQYF
TRBJ2-7	-	TRBV5-1	few	TGCGCCAGCAGCCCCGGAAACAGGGCCTACGAGCAGTACTTC	CASSPGNRAYEQYF